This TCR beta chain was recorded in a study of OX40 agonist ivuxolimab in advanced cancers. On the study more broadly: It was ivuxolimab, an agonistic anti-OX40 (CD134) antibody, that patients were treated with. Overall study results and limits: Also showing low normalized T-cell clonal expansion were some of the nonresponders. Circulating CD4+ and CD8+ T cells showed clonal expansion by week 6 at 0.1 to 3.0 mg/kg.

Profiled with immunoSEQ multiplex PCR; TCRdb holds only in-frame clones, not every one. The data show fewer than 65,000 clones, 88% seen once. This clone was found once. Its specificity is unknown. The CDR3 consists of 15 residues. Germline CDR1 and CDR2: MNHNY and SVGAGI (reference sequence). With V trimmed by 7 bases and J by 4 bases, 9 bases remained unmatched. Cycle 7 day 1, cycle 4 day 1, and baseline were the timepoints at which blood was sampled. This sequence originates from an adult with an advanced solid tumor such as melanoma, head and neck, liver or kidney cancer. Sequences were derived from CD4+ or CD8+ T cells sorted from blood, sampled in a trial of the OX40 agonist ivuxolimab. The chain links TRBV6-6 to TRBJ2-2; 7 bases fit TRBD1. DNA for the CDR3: TGTGCCAGCACCCCCCGGACAGGCATCACCGGGGAGCTGTTTTTT. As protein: CASTPRTGITGELFF.